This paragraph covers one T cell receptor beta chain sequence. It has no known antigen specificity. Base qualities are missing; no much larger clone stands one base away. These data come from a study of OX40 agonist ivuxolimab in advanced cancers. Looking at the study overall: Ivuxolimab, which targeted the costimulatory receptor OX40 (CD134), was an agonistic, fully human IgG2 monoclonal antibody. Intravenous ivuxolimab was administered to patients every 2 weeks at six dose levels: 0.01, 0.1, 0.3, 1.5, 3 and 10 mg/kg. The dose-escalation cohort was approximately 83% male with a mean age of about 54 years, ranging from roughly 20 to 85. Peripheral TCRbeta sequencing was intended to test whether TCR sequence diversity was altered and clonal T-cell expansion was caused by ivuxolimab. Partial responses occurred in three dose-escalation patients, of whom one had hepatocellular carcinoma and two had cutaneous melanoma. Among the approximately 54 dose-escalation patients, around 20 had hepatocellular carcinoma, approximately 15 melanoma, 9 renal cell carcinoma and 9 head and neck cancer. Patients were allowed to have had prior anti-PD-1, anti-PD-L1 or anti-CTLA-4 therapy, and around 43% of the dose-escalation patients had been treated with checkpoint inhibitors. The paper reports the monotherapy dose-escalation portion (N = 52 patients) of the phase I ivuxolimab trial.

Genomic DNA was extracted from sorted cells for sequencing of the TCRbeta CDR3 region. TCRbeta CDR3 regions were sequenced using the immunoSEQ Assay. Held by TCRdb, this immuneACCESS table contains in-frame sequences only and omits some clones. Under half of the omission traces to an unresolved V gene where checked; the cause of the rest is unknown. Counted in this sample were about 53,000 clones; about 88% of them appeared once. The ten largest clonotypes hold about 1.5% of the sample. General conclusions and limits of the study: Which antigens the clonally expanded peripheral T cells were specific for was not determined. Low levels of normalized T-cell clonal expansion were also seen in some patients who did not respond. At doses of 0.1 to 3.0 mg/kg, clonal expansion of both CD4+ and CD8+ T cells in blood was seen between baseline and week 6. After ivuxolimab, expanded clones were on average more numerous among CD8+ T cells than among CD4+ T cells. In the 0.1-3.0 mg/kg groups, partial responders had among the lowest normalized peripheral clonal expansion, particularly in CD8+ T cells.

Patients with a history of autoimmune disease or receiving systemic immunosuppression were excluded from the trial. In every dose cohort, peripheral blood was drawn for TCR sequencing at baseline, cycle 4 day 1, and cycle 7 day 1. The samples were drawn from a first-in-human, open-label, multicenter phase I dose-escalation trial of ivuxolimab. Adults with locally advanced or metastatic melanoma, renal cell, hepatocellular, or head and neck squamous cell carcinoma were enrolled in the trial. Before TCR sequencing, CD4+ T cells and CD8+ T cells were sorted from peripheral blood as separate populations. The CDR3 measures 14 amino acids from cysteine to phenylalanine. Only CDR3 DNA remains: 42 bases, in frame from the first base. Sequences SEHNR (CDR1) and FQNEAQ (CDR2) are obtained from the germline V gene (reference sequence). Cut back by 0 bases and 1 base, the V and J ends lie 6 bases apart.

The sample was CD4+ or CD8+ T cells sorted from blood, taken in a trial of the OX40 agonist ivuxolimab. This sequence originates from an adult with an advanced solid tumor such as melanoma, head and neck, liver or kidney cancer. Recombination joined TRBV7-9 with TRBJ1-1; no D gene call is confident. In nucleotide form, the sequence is TGTGCCAGCAGCTTAGCCCCAGGGAACACTGAAGCTTTCTTT. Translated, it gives CASSLAPGNTEAFF.